This record concerns one T cell receptor beta chain sequence. This CDR3 is 15 amino acids long. V was cut by 6 bases and J by 4 bases, with 19 bases left in between. Germline values: CDR1 LGHNA, CDR2 YSLEER. Clones were read by immunoSEQ multiplex PCR, and TCRdb kept only the in-frame ones, dropping some. Among 59,000 or so clones listed, 87% were seen once. This entry is derived from a study of OX40 agonist ivuxolimab in advanced cancers. This sequence was found in an adult with an advanced solid tumor such as melanoma, head and neck, liver or kidney cancer. This sequence joins TRBV4-3 and TRBJ2-7, with D tentatively TRBD1 (6 bases). The material was CD4+ or CD8+ T cells sorted from blood, obtained in a trial of the OX40 agonist ivuxolimab. The CDR3 sequence: CASSQQGLGGYEQYF. The DNA for the CDR3 is TGCGCCAGCAGTCAACAGGGCCTGGGCGGATACGAGCAGTACTTC.